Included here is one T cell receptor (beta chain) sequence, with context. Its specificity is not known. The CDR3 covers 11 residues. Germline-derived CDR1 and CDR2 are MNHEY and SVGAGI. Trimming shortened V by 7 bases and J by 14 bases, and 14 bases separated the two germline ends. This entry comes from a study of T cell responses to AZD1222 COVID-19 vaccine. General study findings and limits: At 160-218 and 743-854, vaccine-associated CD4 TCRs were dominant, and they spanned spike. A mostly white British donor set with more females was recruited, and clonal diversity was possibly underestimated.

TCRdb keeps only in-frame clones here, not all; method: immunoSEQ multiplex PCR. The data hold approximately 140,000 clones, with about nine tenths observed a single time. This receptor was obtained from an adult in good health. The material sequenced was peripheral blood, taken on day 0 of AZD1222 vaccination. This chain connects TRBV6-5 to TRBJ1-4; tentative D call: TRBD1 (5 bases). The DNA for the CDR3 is TGTGCCAGCACCCCAGGAGAGGGGCTGTTTTTT. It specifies CASTPGEGLFF.